The T cell receptor beta chain described here comes from a study of metastatic and nonmetastatic thyroid tumors. This clone occurred many times. The antigen is undetermined. Study-wide results and caveats: Compared with benign nodules, malignant thyroid tumors were reported to have significantly higher TCR beta diversity in both blood and tumor.

TCRdb reanalyzed the PCR reads with MiXCR. The sample has roughly 20,000 clones; about a sixth are singletons. Each patient went into thyroid surgery without having received any treatment. CDR1 and CDR2 from the germline V gene are KGHSH and LQKENI. The CDR3 runs to 14 residues. V was clipped by 6 bases and J by 6 bases, with 15 bases between them. The sequenced sample was tumor tissue. The chain combines TRBV18 with TRBJ1-5; D uncertain. This sequence originates from a female donor with papillary thyroid cancer or a benign thyroid nodule (not recorded which). Some clones in this sample may be carry-over from other donors' samples. Here the CDR3 DNA reads TGTGCCAGCTCCCTGGACCCTGTCGGTCAGCCCCAGCATTTT. Amino acid sequence: CASSLDPVGQPQHF.